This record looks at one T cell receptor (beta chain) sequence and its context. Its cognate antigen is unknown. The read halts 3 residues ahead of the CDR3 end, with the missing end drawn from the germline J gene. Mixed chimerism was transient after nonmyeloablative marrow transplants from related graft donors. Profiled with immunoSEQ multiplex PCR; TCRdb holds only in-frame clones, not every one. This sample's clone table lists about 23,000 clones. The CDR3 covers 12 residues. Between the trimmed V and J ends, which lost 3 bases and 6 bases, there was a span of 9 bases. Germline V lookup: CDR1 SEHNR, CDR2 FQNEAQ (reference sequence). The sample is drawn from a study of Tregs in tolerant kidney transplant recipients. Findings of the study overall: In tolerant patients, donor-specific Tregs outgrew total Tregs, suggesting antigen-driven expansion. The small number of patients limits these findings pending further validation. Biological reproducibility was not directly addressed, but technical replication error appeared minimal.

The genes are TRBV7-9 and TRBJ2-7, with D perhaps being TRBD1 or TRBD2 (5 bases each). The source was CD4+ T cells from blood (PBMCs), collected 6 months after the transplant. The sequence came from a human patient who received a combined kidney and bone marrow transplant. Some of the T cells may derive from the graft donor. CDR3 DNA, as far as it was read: TGTGCCAGCAGCTTGACAGAGGGCGAG. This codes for CASSLTEGE. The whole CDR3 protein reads CASSLTEGEQYF.